A single sample is the source of the 26 T cell receptor beta chains below, sequenced in a study of a mutant IDH1 vaccine in newly diagnosed glioma. The time point is: week 11, during vaccination. It was 300 ug of mutant IDH1 20-mer peptide that made up each vaccine dose, given with topical imiquimod. These receptors' antigens are unknown. Only in-frame clones appear in the TCRdb table, and some are missing; sequencing was by immunoSEQ multiplex PCR. The top ten hold around 21% of the sample, which has tens of thousands of clones, 90% seen once. Here the sequenced sample was PBMCs, taken from a glioma patient whose treatment included an IDH1 peptide vaccine. The receptor set was obtained from a man younger than 30 with glioma.

This rearrangement joins TRBV29-1 to TRBJ2-3; no firm D call. The germline V gene encodes CDR1 SQVTM and CDR2 ANQGSEA. The V end was cut by 5 bases, the J end by 6 bases, with 18 bases between. The CDR3 sequence is 14 residues long. CDR3 amino acids: CSVPSDWAPDTQYF. The CDR3 bases are TGCAGCGTTCCCTCAGACTGGGCGCCCGATACGCAGTATTTT.

CDR3 loop: CASSSERYNEQFF. CDR3 nucleotides: TGTGCCAGCAGCTCGGAACGGTACAATGAGCAGTTCTTC. This chain uses TRBV14 with TRBJ2-1; the D is unclear. The CDR3 contains 13 residues. V was shortened by 5 bases and J by 4 bases, with 9 bases between the two germline ends. From germline, CDR1 is SGHDN and CDR2 FVKESK. Full variable domain (rest looked up from reference TRBV14 and TRBJ2-1): EAGVTQFPSHSVIEKGQTVTLRCDPISGHDNLYWYRRVMGKEIKFLLHFVKESKQDESGMPNNRFLAERTGGTYSTLKVQPAELEDSGVYFCASSSERYNEQFFGPGTRLTVL.

This rearrangement joins TRBV19 to TRBJ2-3; TRBD2 matches 7 bases. CDR3 length: 15 amino acids. The V and J ends lost 7 bases and 4 bases, in that order; junction bases with no gene match: 11. The germline V gene encodes CDR1 LNHDA and CDR2 SQIVND (reference sequence). The CDR3 nucleotides are TGTGCCAGTACTTCCTCAGGACTAGTCTCAGATACGCAGTATTTT. This translates into CASTSSGLVSDTQYF.

V usage is TRBV4-3 and J usage is TRBJ2-5; TRBD1 matches 7 bases. CDR1 LGHNA and CDR2 YSLEER come from the germline V gene. The V gene end was trimmed by 4 bases and the J gene end by 5 bases; junction bases not matched to a gene: 10. This CDR3 region has 15 residues. The CDR3 DNA reads as TGCGCCAGCAGCCGGACGACAGGGTTGCAGGAGACCCAGTACTTC. The encoded protein is CASSRTTGLQETQYF.

The chain combines TRBV7-8 with TRBJ2-7; D may be TRBD2 (5 bases). The V end lost 1 base, the J end lost 6 bases, and 7 bases lay between the germline ends. The CDR3 runs to 12 residues. Germline CDR1 reads SGHVS; CDR2 reads FQNEAQ. The CDR3 coding sequence is TGTGCCAGCAGCTTAGGGGAGAGCGAGCAGTACTTC. Its translation: CASSLGESEQYF. Full variable domain (outside the CDR3, taken from reference TRBV7-8 and TRBJ2-7): GAGVSQSPRYKVAKRGQDVALRCDPISGHVSLFWYQQALGQGPEFLTYFQNEAQLDKSGLPSDRFFAERPEGSVSTLKIQRTQQEDSAVYLCASSLGESEQYFGPGTRLTVT.

This clone was found a few times. In DNA, the CDR3 is TGCGCCAGCAGTGAGACAAGGGGTTGGGACACCGGGGAGCTGTTTTTT. This translates into CASSETRGWDTGELFF. V is TRBV10-1 and J is TRBJ2-2; a possible D gene is TRBD1 (5 bases). This CDR3 comprises 16 residues. Germline-derived CDR1 and CDR2 are WNHNN and SYGVQD (reference sequence). The V and J ends lost 2 bases and 3 bases respectively, with 13 bases between them.

The count of this clone is one. The CDR3 bases are TGTGCCAGCAGTCTCACTAGGGGGTACGAGCAGTACTTC. Translation gives CASSLTRGYEQYF. This chain uses TRBV27 with TRBJ2-7; tentative D call: TRBD1 (6 bases). Per the germline V gene, CDR1 is MNHEY and CDR2 is SMNVEV (reference sequence). The CDR3 runs 13 residues. Trimming shortened V by 5 bases and J by 4 bases, and 12 bases separated the two germline ends.

V and J are TRBV7-8 and TRBJ1-1, with TRBD1 as a possible D gene (6 bases). Trimming left V 1 base short and J 6 bases short, with 18 bases between. The CDR3 sequence is 16 residues long. Germline CDR1 reads SGHVS; CDR2 reads FQNEAQ. CDR3 sequence reads: CASSLVAGGRVPEAFF. For the CDR3, the DNA is TGTGCCAGCAGCTTAGTCGCGGGGGGCAGGGTCCCTGAAGCTTTCTTT.

This sequence joins TRBV9 and TRBJ2-3; 7 bases match TRBD1. This CDR3 has 15 amino acids. V dropped 2 bases and J dropped 2; count of bases not matched to a gene: 5. Germline V CDR1 and CDR2: SGDLS, YYNGEE. The CDR3 reads CASSVETGYTDTQYF. The CDR3, as DNA: TGTGCCAGCAGCGTGGAGACAGGGTACACAGATACGCAGTATTTT. Together with reference TRBV9 and TRBJ2-3, the CDR3 gives the full variable domain: DSGVTQTPKHLITATGQRVTLRCSPRSGDLSVYWYQQSLDQGLQFLIQYYNGEERAKGNILERFSAQQFPDLHSELNLSSLELGDSALYFCASSVETGYTDTQYFGPGTRLTVL.

The chain links TRBV7-2 to TRBJ1-1; perhaps TRBD1 as D (6 bases). This CDR3 spans 14 amino acids. The ends were cut back, 2 bases at V and 5 bases at J, with 12 bases in the middle. Looked up from germline, CDR1 is SGHTA and CDR2 is FQGNSA. The CDR3 DNA is TGTGCCAGCAGCTTATCACAAGGGGGTACTGAAGCTTTCTTT. This translates into CASSLSQGGTEAFF. The full variable domain, with the rest looked up from reference TRBV7-2 and TRBJ1-1, is GAGVSQSPSNKVTEKGKDVELRCDPISGHTALYWYRQSLGQGLEFLIYFQGNSAPDKSGLPSDRFSAERTGGSVSTLTIQRTQQEDSAVYLCASSLSQGGTEAFFGQGTRLTVV.

V usage is TRBV2 and J usage is TRBJ1-1; D gene uncertain. CDR3 size: 14 residues. Trimming took off 1 base at V and 6 bases at J, with 12 bases between the two ends. Germline V lookup: CDR1 SNHLY, CDR2 FYNNEI. DNA for the CDR3: TGTGCCAGCAGTGAAGAAGGCAGCATTCCTGAAGCTTTCTTT. Translated: CASSEEGSIPEAFF.

V gene TRBV9 combines with J gene TRBJ2-3, with D unresolved. The CDR3 is made up of 14 amino acids. Germline-derived CDR1 and CDR2 are SGDLS and YYNGEE. Trimming removed 0 bases at V and 6 bases at J, with 11 bases between. CDR3: CASSVGQHPDTQYF. CDR3 DNA sequence: TGTGCCAGCAGCGTAGGGCAGCACCCCGATACGCAGTATTTT.

The chain carries TRBV4-1 and TRBJ2-5; D gene unclear. The V end was cut by 4 bases, the J end by 1 base, with 10 bases between. The CDR3 is 14 residues long. Germline CDR1 reads MGHRA; CDR2 reads YSYEKL. As DNA, the CDR3 is TGCGCCAGCAGCCTTCGACTGGGCCAAGAGACCCAGTACTTC. Amino acids: CASSLRLGQETQYF.

The chain couples TRBV5-6 to TRBJ2-7; D is uncertain. The CDR3 loop spans 12 amino acids. The V gene's germline CDR1 is SGHDT and CDR2 YYEEEE. Trimming left V 1 base short and J 6 bases short, with 8 bases between. CDR3 residues: CASSLLVGEQYF. For the CDR3, the DNA is TGTGCCAGCAGCTTGTTGGTGGGCGAGCAGTACTTC.

V is TRBV14 and J is TRBJ1-3; possibly TRBD1 for D (5 bases). Germline CDR1 is SGHDN and CDR2 is FVKESK. This CDR3 spans 15 amino acids. Trimming shortened V by 0 bases and J by 6 bases, and 12 bases separated the two germline ends. The CDR3 bases are TGTGCCAGCAGCCAAGATCGGGGCAGGGTAAACACCATATATTTT. Its protein is CASSQDRGRVNTIYF. Looking up the rest from reference TRBV14 and TRBJ1-3 gives the full variable domain: EAGVTQFPSHSVIEKGQTVTLRCDPISGHDNLYWYRRVMGKEIKFLLHFVKESKQDESGMPNNRFLAERTGGTYSTLKVQPAELEDSGVYFCASSQDRGRVNTIYFGEGSWLTVV.

The chain uses TRBV5-8 and TRBJ1-1; no definite D call. The germline V and J ends were trimmed by 2 bases and 4 bases, with 9 bases remaining between them. CDR3 length: 13 residues. Germline values: CDR1 SGHTS, CDR2 YDEGEE. CDR3: CASSFGVFTEAFF. CDR3 nucleotide sequence: TGTGCCAGCAGCTTTGGGGTTTTCACTGAAGCTTTCTTT.

The chain joins TRBV28 to TRBJ1-2; D ambiguous. Germline V gives CDR1 MDHEN, CDR2 SYDVKM. This CDR3 spans 15 amino acids. V lost 0 bases, J lost 4 bases, and 12 bases lay in between. CDR3 sequence reads: CASSLWGSEFYGYTF. The CDR3 nucleotides are TGTGCCAGCAGTTTATGGGGCTCAGAATTCTATGGCTACACCTTC.

The chain uses TRBV9 and TRBJ1-5, with D perhaps TRBD1 (5 bases). Trimming cost V 4 bases and J 0 bases, with 11 bases left between them. This CDR3 is 15 amino acids long. Germline assignment: CDR1 SGDLS and CDR2 YYNGEE. As DNA, the CDR3 is TGTGCCAGCAGCCCGACAGTGGATAGCAATCAGCCCCAGCATTTT. Amino acids: CASSPTVDSNQPQHF. Looking up the rest from reference TRBV9 and TRBJ1-5 gives the full variable domain: DSGVTQTPKHLITATGQRVTLRCSPRSGDLSVYWYQQSLDQGLQFLIQYYNGEERAKGNILERFSAQQFPDLHSELNLSSLELGDSALYFCASSPTVDSNQPQHFGDGTRLSIL.

The CDR3 loop reads CASSSPSPNTGELFF. The CDR3 nucleotides are TGTGCCAGCAGCTCCCCTAGCCCCAACACCGGGGAGCTGTTTTTT. V and J are TRBV7-8 and TRBJ2-2, with a possible D match to TRBD2 (5 bases). The V end was cut by 4 bases, the J end by 2 bases, with 11 bases between. From germline, CDR1 is SGHVS and CDR2 FQNEAQ. The CDR3 runs to 15 residues.

The chain is built from TRBV20-1 and TRBJ2-1; the D gene is possibly TRBD1 (6 bases). Germline CDR1 is DFQATT and CDR2 is SNEGSKA (reference sequence). Trimming shortened V by 8 bases and J by 8 bases, and 13 bases separated the two germline ends. The length of the CDR3 is 11 residues. The CDR3 region has the DNA TGCAGTTGGGGGCTAGTGGATGAGCAGTTCTTC. Translating it yields CSWGLVDEQFF.

The chain couples TRBV7-9 to TRBJ1-2; TRBD1 might be the D (6 bases). Per germline, CDR1 SEHNR and CDR2 FQNEAQ (reference sequence). Trimming removed 5 bases from V and 3 bases from J, with 25 bases in between. The CDR3 has 18 amino acids. CDR3 loop: CASSRTDRPLTTHYGYTF. CDR3 nucleotide sequence: TGTGCCAGCAGCCGGACTGACAGGCCACTCACCACGCACTATGGCTACACCTTC.

The chain combines TRBV30 with TRBJ1-3; D unclear. CDR3 length: 15 amino acids. In germline, CDR1 is GTSNPN, CDR2 SVGIG (reference sequence). V lost 0 bases, J lost 0 bases, and 9 bases lay in between. CDR3 amino acids: CAWSVRIISGNTIYF. In nucleotides, the CDR3 is TGTGCCTGGAGTGTACGGATTATCTCTGGAAACACCATATATTTT.

The rearrangement links TRBV9 to TRBJ1-1; tentative D call: TRBD1 (6 bases). The CDR3 is 13 residues long. Trimming removed 4 bases at V and 4 bases at J, with 11 bases between. Per germline, CDR1 SGDLS and CDR2 YYNGEE. CDR3 sequence: CASSTGLFTEAFF. The DNA for the CDR3 is TGTGCCAGCAGCACAGGGTTATTCACTGAAGCTTTCTTT.

CDR3 DNA sequence: TGTGCCAGCAGCTCGAAGACAGGGGAGGGGCTGAACACTGAAGCTTTCTTT. It yields the protein CASSSKTGEGLNTEAFF. This sequence joins TRBV5-4 and TRBJ1-1; TRBD1 aligns across 8 bases. V dropped 3 bases and J dropped 0; count of bases not matched to a gene: 10. CDR1 and CDR2 (germline): SGHNT, YYREEE (reference sequence). This CDR3 spans 17 amino acids. Full variable domain (remainder filled in from reference TRBV5-4 and TRBJ1-1): ETGVTQSPTHLIKTRGQQVTLRCSSQSGHNTVSWYQQALGQGPQFIFQYYREEENGRGNFPPRFSGLQFPNYSSELNVNALELDDSALYLCASSSKTGEGLNTEAFFGQGTRLTVV.

Comment on this clone: The same CDR3 can be traced to other DNA sequences in this sample. The chain carries TRBV29-1 and TRBJ1-1, with D unresolved. This CDR3 spans 12 amino acids. Trimming took 2 bases from V and 0 from J, leaving 4 bases between them. Per germline, CDR1 SQVTM and CDR2 ANQGSEA. The CDR3 DNA sequence: TGCAGCGTTGAAAGCATGAACACTGAAGCTTTCTTT. This gives the protein CSVESMNTEAFF.

The V and J genes are TRBV28 and TRBJ2-7; TRBD2 might be the D (5 bases). CDR3 length equals 14 residues. The V end lost 2 bases, the J end lost 3 bases, and 11 bases lay between the germline ends. CDR1 MDHEN and CDR2 SYDVKM come from the germline V gene. CDR3 region: CASSLTAEYYEQYF. Here the CDR3 DNA reads TGTGCCAGCAGTTTAACAGCGGAGTACTACGAGCAGTACTTC.